The 31 T cell receptor beta chains below come from one sample, sequenced in a study of T cell repertoires in ileal Crohn's disease. TCRdb keeps only in-frame clones here, not all; method: immunoSEQ multiplex PCR. The sample records roughly 3,500 clones, about four fifths being singletons. Sequencing was carried out using ileal tissue. The receptors were sampled from an adult with Crohn's disease.

This chain links TRBV19 with TRBJ2-5, with TRBD2 matching 11 bases. Trimming took 9 bases from V and 5 from J; bases not matched to a gene: 2. This CDR3 contains 12 residues. The germline gives CDR1 LNHDA, CDR2 SQIVND (reference sequence). The CDR3 nucleotides are TGTGCCAGCAGACTAGCGGGGGAGACCCAGTACTTC. As protein: CASRLAGETQYF.

This clone showed up just a few times. J is TRBJ1-5 and V is TRBV21-1; the table's D call TRBD1 went unverified against the DNA. TRBV21-1 is a documented pseudogene. There are 11 residues in the CDR3. CDR3 nucleotides: TGTGCCAGGCCCCACAGGGAGCCCCAGCATTTT. It codes for CARPHREPQHF.

The chain joins TRBV15 to TRBJ1-4; 7 nucleotides match TRBD1. Germline V CDR1 and CDR2: LNHNV, YYDKDF (reference sequence). The CDR3 covers 14 residues. Trimming removed 3 bases from V and 8 bases from J; junction bases left unmatched: 6. CDR3 sequence: CATSRTGLQEKLFF. The CDR3 DNA reads TGTGCCACCAGCAGGACAGGGCTGCAAGAAAAACTGTTTTTT. Full variable domain (outside the CDR3, taken from reference TRBV15 and TRBJ1-4): DAMVIQNPRYQVTQFGKPVTLSCSQTLNHNVMYWYQQKSSQAPKLLFHYYDKDFNNEADTPDNFQSRRPNTSFCFLDIRSPGLGDTAMYLCATSRTGLQEKLFFGSGTQLSVL.

The chain carries TRBV7-2 and TRBJ2-5; possible D gene TRBD2, 5 bases. Germline CDR1 reads SGHTA; CDR2 reads FQGNSA. With 5 bases removed from V and 7 bases from J, the gap between germline ends came to 14 bases. The CDR3 has 13 amino acids. The chain's CDR3 is CASSGLRAGTQYF. DNA of the CDR3: TGTGCCAGCAGCGGATTACGCGCGGGGACCCAGTACTTC.

The chain links TRBV11-1 to TRBJ2-1; 15 positions match TRBD2. Germline-derived CDR1 and CDR2 are SGHAT and FQDESV (reference sequence). CDR3 length: 17 amino acids. V was clipped by 5 bases and J by 4 bases; unmatched bases: 6. CDR3 sequence reads: CASSTWTSGRGYNEQFF. The CDR3 bases are TGTGCCAGCAGCACCTGGACTAGCGGGAGGGGGTACAATGAGCAGTTCTTC.

The chain couples TRBV14 to TRBJ1-2, with 7 nucleotides matching TRBD1. With V trimmed by 10 bases and J by 9 bases, 35 bases remained unmatched. The CDR3 is made up of 20 amino acids. Germline values: CDR1 SGHDN, CDR2 FVKESK. The CDR3 DNA follows: TGTGCCAACATATTAATAAAGACACACTACCGGGACAGCTCACCTATGAGCTACACCTTC. It codes for CANILIKTHYRDSSPMSYTF.

The chain is built from TRBV9 and TRBJ2-1; the D is unclear. The CDR3 covers 13 residues. The germline gives CDR1 SGDLS, CDR2 YYNGEE. V was trimmed by 3 bases and J by 4 bases, leaving 8 bases between them. The CDR3 sequence is CASSASSYNEQFF. The CDR3 bases are TGTGCCAGCAGCGCCTCGAGTTACAATGAGCAGTTCTTC. Full variable domain (rest looked up from reference TRBV9 and TRBJ2-1): DSGVTQTPKHLITATGQRVTLRCSPRSGDLSVYWYQQSLDQGLQFLIQYYNGEERAKGNILERFSAQQFPDLHSELNLSSLELGDSALYFCASSASSYNEQFFGPGTRLTVL.

The chain combines TRBV7-3 with TRBJ1-1; perhaps TRBD1 as D (5 bases). From germline, CDR1 is SGHTA and CDR2 FQGTGA. V gave up 5 bases and J gave up 2 bases, with 12 bases separating them. CDR3 size: 14 residues. The DNA of the CDR3 is TGTGCCAGCAGCGCCAGGGTCGGAAACACTGAAGCTTTCTTT. This codes for CASSARVGNTEAFF.

The chain links TRBV11-1 to TRBJ1-6; maybe TRBD1 (5 bases). With 6 bases removed from V and 8 bases from J, the gap between germline ends came to 14 bases. The CDR3 totals 14 residues. Looked up from germline, CDR1 is SGHAT and CDR2 is FQDESV (reference sequence). The CDR3 is CASRTLLQDSPLHF. In DNA form, the CDR3 reads TGTGCCAGCAGAACCCTGCTACAGGATTCACCCCTCCACTTT.

The V and J genes are TRBV27 and TRBJ2-1, with 11 bases aligning to TRBD2. Germline V CDR1 and CDR2: MNHEY, SMNVEV (reference sequence). The CDR3 spans 15 residues. V was pared by 5 bases and J by 6 bases, with 6 bases of the junction left unmatched. CDR3 DNA: TGTGCCAGCAGTCTGACTAGCGGGGCCTGCAATGAGCAGTTCTTC. Residues: CASSLTSGACNEQFF.

Only a few counts were recorded for this clone. The chain carries TRBV5-4 and TRBJ2-7; D possibly corresponds to TRBD1 (6 bases). The CDR3 covers 16 residues. In germline, CDR1 is SGHNT, CDR2 YYREEE (reference sequence). The ends were cut back, 0 bases at V and 4 bases at J, with 17 bases in the middle. CDR3 residues: CASSLAVGQLTYEQYF. CDR3 nucleotides: TGTGCCAGCAGCTTGGCCGTAGGACAGCTAACTTACGAGCAGTACTTC.

The chain joins TRBV9 to TRBJ2-7, with 11 bases lining up with TRBD1. The germline gives CDR1 SGDLS, CDR2 YYNGEE. The CDR3 has 14 amino acids. Unmatched junction bases numbered 3, after V lost 4 bases and J lost 3 bases. CDR3 nucleotides: TGTGCCAGCAGCTGGGGACAGGGGGGCTACGAGCAGTACTTC. Translation: CASSWGQGGYEQYF.

In this sample, this clone turned up a few times. The chain carries TRBV6-1 and TRBJ2-7, with 13 positions matching TRBD2. The germline CDR1 and CDR2 sequences are MNHNS and SASEGT. Germline trimming cut 4 bases from V and 4 bases from J; bases unmatched to any gene: 4. There are 15 residues in the CDR3. The CDR3 here is CASSGWTSGSYEQYF. The CDR3 coding sequence is TGTGCCAGCAGTGGTTGGACTAGCGGGAGTTACGAGCAGTACTTC.

The chain has TRBV19 and TRBJ2-1, with a possible D match to TRBD2 (7 bases). V was cut by 4 bases and J by 2 bases, with 15 bases left in between. The CDR3 is made up of 16 amino acids. From germline, CDR1 is LNHDA and CDR2 SQIVND (reference sequence). The CDR3 sequence: CASSNSFGGPYNEQFF. In DNA form, the CDR3 reads TGTGCCAGTAGTAATTCCTTCGGGGGGCCCTACAATGAGCAGTTCTTC.

The chain combines TRBV28 with TRBJ1-2; 8 nucleotides agree with TRBD1. V shed 2 bases and J 4 bases; nucleotides not matched to a gene: 6. The CDR3 covers 15 residues. Germline V lookup: CDR1 MDHEN, CDR2 SYDVKM. The CDR3 region has the DNA TGTGCCAGCAGTTTACCAGGGGGCAATACCTATGGCTACACCTTC. It codes for CASSLPGGNTYGYTF.

The CDR3 DNA reads as TGTGCCAGCAGTACCCGGACAGGGGGAGAAAAACTGTTTTTT. It specifies CASSTRTGGEKLFF. V is TRBV25-1 and J is TRBJ1-4; TRBD1 aligns across 10 bases. Germline loops: CDR1 MGHDK, CDR2 SYGVNS. V trimming: 5 bases; J trimming: 8 bases; junction bases outside the gene matches: 5. The CDR3 totals 14 residues.

The chain is built from TRBV11-3 and TRBJ1-1, with 7 bases aligning to TRBD1. Germline V gene lookup returns CDR1 SGHNT and CDR2 YENEEA. The CDR3 consists of 13 residues. The trim removed 4 bases at V and 13 bases at J, leaving 12 bases unmatched. CDR3 region: CASSYGTTGKGFF. For the CDR3, the DNA is TGTGCCAGCAGCTATGGGACGACAGGGAAGGGTTTCTTT.

The gene calls are TRBV5-4 and TRBJ1-2, with D uncertain. This CDR3 is built from 13 residues. V was clipped by 4 bases and J by 5 bases, with 12 bases between them. Germline CDR1 and CDR2: SGHNT and YYREEE (reference sequence). The CDR3 is CASSPWRGYGYTF. CDR3 nucleotides: TGTGCCAGCAGCCCGTGGCGGGGATATGGCTACACCTTC. Full variable domain (outside the CDR3, taken from reference TRBV5-4 and TRBJ1-2): ETGVTQSPTHLIKTRGQQVTLRCSSQSGHNTVSWYQQALGQGPQFIFQYYREEENGRGNFPPRFSGLQFPNYSSELNVNALELDDSALYLCASSPWRGYGYTFGSGTRLTVV.

This chain links TRBV9 with TRBJ2-7; TRBD2 is a possible D gene (7 bases). The germline gives CDR1 SGDLS, CDR2 YYNGEE. The CDR3 loop spans 14 amino acids. V gave up 3 bases and J gave up 3 bases, with 13 bases separating them. The CDR3 bases are TGTGCCAGCAGCGAGGGGGGGGGATTCTACGAGCAGTACTTC. This codes for CASSEGGGFYEQYF.

The chain recombines TRBV19 with TRBJ2-7, with D perhaps matching TRBD2 (5 bases). V was clipped by 3 bases and J by 4 bases, with 10 bases between them. CDR3 length equals 13 residues. Germline lookup yields CDR1 LNHDA and CDR2 SQIVND (reference sequence). CDR3 coding DNA: TGTGCCAGTAGTATGCCCAGCGGTTACGAGCAGTACTTC. Translating it yields CASSMPSGYEQYF.

This clone was seen just once. This chain links TRBV2 with TRBJ2-5, with 7 bases identical to TRBD2. Per the germline V gene, CDR1 is SNHLY and CDR2 is FYNNEI. V lost 6 bases and J lost 7; bases outside the gene matches: 14. CDR3 length equals 15 residues. CDR3 bases: TGTGCCAGCAGGGGGGGGGAACAAAGAATTGGGACCCAGTACTTC. Encoded protein: CASRGGEQRIGTQYF.

This chain uses TRBV6-4 with TRBJ2-1; 7 bases fit TRBD1. Trimming cost V 0 bases and J 2 bases; bases outside gene matches: 4. The CDR3 totals 16 residues. Germline V CDR1 and CDR2: MRHNA, SNTAGT. The CDR3 region has the DNA TGTGCCAGCAGTGACTCCGGGGACAGCCCCTACAATGAGCAGTTCTTC. Its translation: CASSDSGDSPYNEQFF.

The chain has TRBV4-1 and TRBJ2-2; 7 positions match TRBD2. With V trimmed by 1 base and J by 2 bases, 7 bases remained unmatched. The CDR3 spans 17 residues. CDR1 is MGHRA, CDR2 YSYEKL, per germline. The CDR3 loop is CASSQGVAGPNTGELFF. The CDR3 DNA sequence: TGCGCCAGCAGCCAAGGGGTAGCGGGCCCCAACACCGGGGAGCTGTTTTTT.

This clone came up once. The chain combines TRBV9 with TRBJ2-7; D may be TRBD1 (6 bases). This CDR3 region has 17 residues. Germline CDR1 reads SGDLS; CDR2 reads YYNGEE. V lost 4 bases to trimming and J lost 2 bases, with 22 bases between them. As DNA, the CDR3 is TGTGCCAGCAGCCCACCCTTACAGGGAATTTGCACCTACGAGCAGTACTTC. Protein sequence: CASSPPLQGICTYEQYF.

This clone was found a few times. V is TRBV6-1 and J is TRBJ2-2; 9 nucleotides match TRBD1. Germline CDR1 reads MNHNS; CDR2 reads SASEGT. J was trimmed by 5 bases and V by 10 bases; bases with no gene match: 8. This CDR3 is built from 14 residues. The DNA of the CDR3 is TGTGCCACTGAAGACAGGGGGGGTACCGGGGAGCTGTTTTTT. Its translation: CATEDRGGTGELFF.

The V and J genes are TRBV30 and TRBJ2-2; TRBD1 might be the D (7 bases). Trimming cost V 8 bases and J 7 bases, with 14 bases left between them. Germline V gene lookup returns CDR1 GTSNPN and CDR2 SVGIG (reference sequence). This CDR3 comprises 12 residues. The CDR3 DNA follows: TGTGCCAGAGACAGGGAGGTCGGGGAGCTGTTTTTT. Its protein product is CARDREVGELFF.

This clone was seen more than once but under ten times. The chain couples TRBV30 to TRBJ2-5, with TRBD2 matching over 9 bases. The length of the CDR3 is 16 residues. Germline V gene sequence: CDR1 GTSNPN, CDR2 SVGIG (reference sequence). V trimming: 2 bases; J trimming: 2 bases; junction bases outside the gene matches: 9. The CDR3 nucleotides are TGTGCCTGGAGTTCAACAACTAGCGGGTGGCAAGAGACCCAGTACTTC. Its translation is CAWSSTTSGWQETQYF.

The chain links TRBV7-8 to TRBJ2-1; D is undetermined. Trimming took off 2 bases at V and 6 bases at J, with 8 bases between the two ends. Germline loops: CDR1 SGHVS, CDR2 FQNEAQ. The CDR3 contains 13 residues. The CDR3 sequence is CASSLYPPNEQFF. In DNA, the CDR3 is TGTGCCAGCAGCTTATATCCCCCCAATGAGCAGTTCTTC. The full variable domain, with the rest looked up from reference TRBV7-8 and TRBJ2-1, is GAGVSQSPRYKVAKRGQDVALRCDPISGHVSLFWYQQALGQGPEFLTYFQNEAQLDKSGLPSDRFFAERPEGSVSTLKIQRTQQEDSAVYLCASSLYPPNEQFFGPGTRLTVL.

V is TRBV29-1 and J is TRBJ2-3; the match to TRBD1 covers 9 bases. Losses at the gene ends were 3 bases for V and 2 bases for J; bases not matched to a gene: 3. The CDR3 has 14 residues. Germline CDR1 SQVTM, CDR2 ANQGSEA. The CDR3 DNA reads TGCAGCGTTGATGGACAGGGGAACACAGATACGCAGTATTTT. Translation gives CSVDGQGNTDTQYF.

This sequence joins TRBV6-4 and TRBJ2-3; 16 bases agree with TRBD2. Germline-derived CDR1 and CDR2 are MRHNA and SNTAGT. Losses at the gene ends were 2 bases for V and 4 bases for J; bases not matched to a gene: 0. This CDR3 is 16 amino acids long. CDR3 DNA sequence: TGTGCCAGCAGTGACGGGACTAGCGGGGGGGCAGATACGCAGTATTTT. Its translation: CASSDGTSGGADTQYF.

The chain recombines TRBV7-2 with TRBJ2-2, with 7 positions matching TRBD2. CDR3 length: 15 amino acids. Germline V gene data show CDR1 as SGHTA and CDR2 as FQGNSA. J lost 5 bases, V lost 3 bases, and 6 bases had no gene match. In nucleotides, the CDR3 is TGTGCCAGCAGCTTCCGCCTCGGGGGGACCGGGGAGCTGTTTTTT. Its translation: CASSFRLGGTGELFF.